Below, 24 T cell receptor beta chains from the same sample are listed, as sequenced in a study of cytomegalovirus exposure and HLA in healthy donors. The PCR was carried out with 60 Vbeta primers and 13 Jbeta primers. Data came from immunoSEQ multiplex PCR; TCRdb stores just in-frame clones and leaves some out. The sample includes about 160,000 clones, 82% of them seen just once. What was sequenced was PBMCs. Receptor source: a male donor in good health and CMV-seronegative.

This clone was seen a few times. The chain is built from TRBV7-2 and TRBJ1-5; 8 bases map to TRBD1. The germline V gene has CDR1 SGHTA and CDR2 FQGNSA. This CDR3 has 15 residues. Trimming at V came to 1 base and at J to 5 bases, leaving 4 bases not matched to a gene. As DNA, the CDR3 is TGTGCCAGCAGCTTAGACAGGGGGAAGGATCAGCCCCAGCATTTT. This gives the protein CASSLDRGKDQPQHF.

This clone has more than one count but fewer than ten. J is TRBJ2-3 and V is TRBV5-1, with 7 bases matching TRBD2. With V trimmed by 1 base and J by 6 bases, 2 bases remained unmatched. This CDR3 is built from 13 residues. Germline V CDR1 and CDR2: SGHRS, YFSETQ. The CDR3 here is CASSLRGVDTQYF. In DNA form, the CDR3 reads TGCGCCAGCAGCTTGCGGGGGGTGGATACGCAGTATTTT.

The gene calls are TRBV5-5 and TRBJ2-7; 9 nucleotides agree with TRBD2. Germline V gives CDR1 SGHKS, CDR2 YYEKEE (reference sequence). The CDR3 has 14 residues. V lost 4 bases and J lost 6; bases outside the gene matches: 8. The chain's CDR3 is CASSPGLAEGEQYF. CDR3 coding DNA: TGTGCCAGCAGCCCGGGACTAGCAGAAGGCGAGCAGTACTTC.

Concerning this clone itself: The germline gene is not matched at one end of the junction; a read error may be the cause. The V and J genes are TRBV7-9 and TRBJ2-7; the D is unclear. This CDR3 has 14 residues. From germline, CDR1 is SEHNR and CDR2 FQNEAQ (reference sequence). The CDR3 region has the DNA TGTTCCAGCAGCTCCAACGCAGCGCCCTACGAGCAGTACTTC. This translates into CSSSSNAAPYEQYF.

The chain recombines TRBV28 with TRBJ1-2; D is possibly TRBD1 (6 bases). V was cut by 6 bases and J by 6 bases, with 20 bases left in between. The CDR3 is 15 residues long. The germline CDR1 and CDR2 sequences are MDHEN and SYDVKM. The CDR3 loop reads CASRDRSDLPHGYTF. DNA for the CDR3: TGTGCCAGCAGGGACAGATCGGACCTGCCGCATGGCTACACCTTC.

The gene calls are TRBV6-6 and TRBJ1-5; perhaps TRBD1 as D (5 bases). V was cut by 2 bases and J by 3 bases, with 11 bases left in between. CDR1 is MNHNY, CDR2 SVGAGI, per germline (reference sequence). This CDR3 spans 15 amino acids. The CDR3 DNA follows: TGTGCCAGCAGTTACCTTGTGGGGCACAATCAGCCCCAGCATTTT. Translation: CASSYLVGHNQPQHF.

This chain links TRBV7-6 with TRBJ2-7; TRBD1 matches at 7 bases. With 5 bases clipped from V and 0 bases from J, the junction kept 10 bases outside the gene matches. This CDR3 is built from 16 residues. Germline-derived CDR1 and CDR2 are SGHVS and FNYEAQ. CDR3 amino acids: CASSPTGVLGSYEQYF. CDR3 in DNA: TGTGCCAGCAGCCCCACAGGGGTACTGGGCTCCTACGAGCAGTACTTC.

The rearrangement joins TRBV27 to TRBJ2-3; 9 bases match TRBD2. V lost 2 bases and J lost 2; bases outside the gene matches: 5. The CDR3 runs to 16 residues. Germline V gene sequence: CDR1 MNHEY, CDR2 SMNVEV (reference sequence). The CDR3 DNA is TGTGCCAGCAGTTTAAAACTAGCGGGCTTCACAGATACGCAGTATTTT. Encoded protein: CASSLKLAGFTDTQYF.

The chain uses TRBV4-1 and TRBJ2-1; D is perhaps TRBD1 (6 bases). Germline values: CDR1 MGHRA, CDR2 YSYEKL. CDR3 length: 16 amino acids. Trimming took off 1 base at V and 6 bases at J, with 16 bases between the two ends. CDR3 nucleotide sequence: TGCGCCAGCAGCCAAGTACCCCGACAGGCCACCAATGAGCAGTTCTTC. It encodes CASSQVPRQATNEQFF.

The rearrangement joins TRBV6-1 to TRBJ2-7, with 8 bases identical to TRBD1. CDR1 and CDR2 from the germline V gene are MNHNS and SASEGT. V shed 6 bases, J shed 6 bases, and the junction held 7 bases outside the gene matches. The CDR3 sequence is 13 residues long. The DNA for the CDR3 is TGTGCCAGCAGCCTAGACAGGGGAAGCGAGCAGTACTTC. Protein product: CASSLDRGSEQYF.

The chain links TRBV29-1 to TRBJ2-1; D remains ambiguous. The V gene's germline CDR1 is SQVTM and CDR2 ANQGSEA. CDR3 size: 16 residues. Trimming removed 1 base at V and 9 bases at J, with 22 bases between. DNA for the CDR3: TGCAGCGTTGAAGCAAACCGGGTCACGCCGAGAGGTGAGCAGTTCTTC. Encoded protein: CSVEANRVTPRGEQFF.

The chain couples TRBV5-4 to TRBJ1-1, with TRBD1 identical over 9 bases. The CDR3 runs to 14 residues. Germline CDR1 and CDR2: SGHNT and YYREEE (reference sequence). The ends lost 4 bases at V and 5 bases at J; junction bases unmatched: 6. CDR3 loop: CASSPPDRGTEAFF. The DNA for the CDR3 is TGTGCCAGCAGCCCGCCCGACAGGGGGACTGAAGCTTTCTTT.

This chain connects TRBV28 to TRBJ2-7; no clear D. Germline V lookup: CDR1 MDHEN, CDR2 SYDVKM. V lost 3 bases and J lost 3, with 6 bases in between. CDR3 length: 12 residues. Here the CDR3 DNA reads TGTGCCAGCAGTTTCAGTGACTACGAGCAGTACTTC. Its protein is CASSFSDYEQYF. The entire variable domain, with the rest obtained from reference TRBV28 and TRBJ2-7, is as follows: DVKVTQSSRYLVKRTGEKVFLECVQDMDHENMFWYRQDPGLGLRLIYFSYDVKMKEKGDIPEGYSVSREKKERFSLILESASTNQTSMYLCASSFSDYEQYFGPGTRLTVT.

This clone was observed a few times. CDR3 amino acids: CTSSPKRGMSYNSPLHF. CDR3 bases: TGCACCAGCAGCCCAAAGAGGGGGATGTCCTATAATTCACCCCTCCACTTT. The rearrangement links TRBV1 to TRBJ1-6; the table's D call, TRBD1, was not checked against the DNA. TRBV1 is termed a pseudogene. This CDR3 is built from 17 residues.

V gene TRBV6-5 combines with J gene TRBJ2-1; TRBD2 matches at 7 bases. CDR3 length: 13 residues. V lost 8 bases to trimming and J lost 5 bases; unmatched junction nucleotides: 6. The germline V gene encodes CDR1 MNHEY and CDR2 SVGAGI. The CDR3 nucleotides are TGTGCCAGCGGGAGGGGACGCAACAATGAGCAGTTCTTC. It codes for CASGRGRNNEQFF.

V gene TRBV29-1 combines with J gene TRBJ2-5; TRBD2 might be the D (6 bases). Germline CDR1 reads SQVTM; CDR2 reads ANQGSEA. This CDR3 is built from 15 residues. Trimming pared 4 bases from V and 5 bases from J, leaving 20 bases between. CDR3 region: CSVARRGRPWETQYF. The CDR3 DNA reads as TGCAGCGTTGCCCGGCGGGGAAGGCCTTGGGAGACCCAGTACTTC. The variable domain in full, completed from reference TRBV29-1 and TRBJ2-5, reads SAVISQKPSRDICQRGTSLTIQCQVDSQVTMMFWYRQQPGQSLTLIATANQGSEATYESGFVIDKFPISRPNLTFSTLTVSNMSPEDSSIYLCSVARRGRPWETQYFGPGTRLLVL.

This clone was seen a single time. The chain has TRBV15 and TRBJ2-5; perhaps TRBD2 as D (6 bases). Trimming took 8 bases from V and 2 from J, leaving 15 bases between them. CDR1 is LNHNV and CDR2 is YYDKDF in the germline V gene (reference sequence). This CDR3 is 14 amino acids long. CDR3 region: CATGRGRGQETQYF. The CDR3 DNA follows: TGTGCCACCGGTAGAGGGCGGGGACAAGAGACCCAGTACTTC.

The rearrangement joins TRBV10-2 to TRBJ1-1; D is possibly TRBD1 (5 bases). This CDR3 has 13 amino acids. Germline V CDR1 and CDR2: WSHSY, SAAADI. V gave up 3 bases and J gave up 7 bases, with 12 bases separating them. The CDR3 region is CASSEGVPSEAFF. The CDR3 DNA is TGCGCCAGCAGTGAAGGGGTTCCCAGTGAAGCTTTCTTT.

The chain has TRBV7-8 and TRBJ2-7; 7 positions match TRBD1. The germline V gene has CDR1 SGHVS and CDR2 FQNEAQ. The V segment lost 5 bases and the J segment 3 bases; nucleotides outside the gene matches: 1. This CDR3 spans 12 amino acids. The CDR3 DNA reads TGTGCCAGCAGCACAGGGGTCTACGAGCAGTACTTC. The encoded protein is CASSTGVYEQYF.

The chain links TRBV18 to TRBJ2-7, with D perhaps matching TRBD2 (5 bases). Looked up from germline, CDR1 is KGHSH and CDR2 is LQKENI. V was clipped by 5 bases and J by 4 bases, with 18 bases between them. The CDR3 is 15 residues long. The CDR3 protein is CASSAPAREGYEQYF. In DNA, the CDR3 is TGTGCCAGCTCAGCCCCAGCCCGTGAGGGATACGAGCAGTACTTC.

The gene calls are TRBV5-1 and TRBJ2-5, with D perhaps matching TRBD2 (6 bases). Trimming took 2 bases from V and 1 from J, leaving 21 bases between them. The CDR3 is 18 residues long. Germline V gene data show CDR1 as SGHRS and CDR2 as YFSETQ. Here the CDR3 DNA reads TGCGCCAGCAGCTTCATCGGGGGACCGTTGGAACGCCAAGAGACCCAGTACTTC. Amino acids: CASSFIGGPLERQETQYF.

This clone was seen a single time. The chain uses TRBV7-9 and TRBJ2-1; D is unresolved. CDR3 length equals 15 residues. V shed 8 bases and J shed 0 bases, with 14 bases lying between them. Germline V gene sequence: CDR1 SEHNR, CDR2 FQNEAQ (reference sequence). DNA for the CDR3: TGTGCCAGCGGCTCTATGAGAGGCTCCTACAATGAGCAGTTCTTC. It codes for CASGSMRGSYNEQFF.

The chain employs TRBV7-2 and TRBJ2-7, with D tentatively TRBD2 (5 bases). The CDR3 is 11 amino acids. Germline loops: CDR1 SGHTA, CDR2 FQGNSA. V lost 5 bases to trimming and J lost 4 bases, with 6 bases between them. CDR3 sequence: CASSRLYEQYF. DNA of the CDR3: TGTGCCAGCAGCCGACTATACGAGCAGTACTTC.

The CDR3, as DNA: TGCGCCAGCAGCTTTCAGGGAAACATTCAGTACTTC. Its protein product is CASSFQGNIQYF. The rearrangement links TRBV5-1 to TRBJ2-4; a possible D gene is TRBD1 (5 bases). The CDR3 runs to 12 residues. Trimming took 2 bases from V and 6 from J, leaving 6 bases between them. Germline CDR1 and CDR2: SGHRS and YFSETQ.